Listed here are 10 T cell receptor beta chains from one sample, sequenced in a study of T cell responses to AZD1222 COVID-19 vaccine. Data came from immunoSEQ multiplex PCR; TCRdb stores just in-frame clones and leaves some out. The repertoire holds 100,000 to 150,000 clones, with 92% as singletons. The sample here was peripheral blood, taken on day 0 of AZD1222 vaccination. These receptors all come from an adult in good health.

The CDR3 protein is CASSVSLGGAYGYTF. CDR3 nucleotides: TGTGCCAGCAGTGTCTCACTAGGGGGGGCTTATGGCTACACCTTC. The J gene is TRBJ1-2, the V gene TRBV27, with D maybe TRBD1 (6 bases). The V gene's germline CDR1 is MNHEY and CDR2 SMNVEV (reference sequence). Trimming left V 5 bases short and J 5 bases short, with 18 bases between. The CDR3 consists of 15 residues.

The rearrangement uses TRBV28 and TRBJ1-5; no definite D call. This CDR3 comprises 13 residues. The germline CDR1 and CDR2 sequences are MDHEN and SYDVKM. With 5 bases removed from V and 4 bases from J, the gap between germline ends came to 9 bases. CDR3 nucleotide sequence: TGTGCCAGCAGTATGGCAGCTAATCAGCCCCAGCATTTT. Protein sequence: CASSMAANQPQHF.

V is TRBV2 and J is TRBJ1-5; perhaps TRBD1 as D (5 bases). This CDR3 is built from 19 residues. Germline V gives CDR1 SNHLY, CDR2 FYNNEI. Trimming left V 2 bases short and J 3 bases short, with 23 bases between. For the CDR3, the DNA is TGTGCCAGCAGTGAATCTAATTTGAGTTGGGGGTTTAACAATCAGCCCCAGCATTTT. Translation gives CASSESNLSWGFNNQPQHF.

The J gene is TRBJ1-3, the V gene TRBV21-1. TRBV21-1 is given as a pseudogene. The length of the CDR3 is 13 residues. The CDR3 bases are TGTGCCAGCAGCAAAGCAAGCGCTGACACCATATATTTT. Its protein product is CASSKASADTIYF.

The rearrangement joins TRBV3-1 (or the pseudogene TRBV3-2) to TRBJ1-1; the D gene is possibly TRBD1 (6 bases). This CDR3 is 14 amino acids long. V lost 1 base and J 4 bases, leaving 10 bases between the germline ends. Germline CDR1 reads LGHDT; CDR2 reads YNNKEL (reference sequence). The CDR3, as DNA: TGTGCCAGCAGCCAAGTTAGAGGGGGCACTGAAGCTTTCTTT. This sequence encodes CASSQVRGGTEAFF.

The chain combines TRBV5-8 with TRBJ1-2, with 9 bases fitting TRBD1. The CDR3 is made up of 14 amino acids. The germline CDR1 and CDR2 sequences are SGHTS and YDEGEE. The V gene end was trimmed by 1 base and the J gene end by 7 bases; junction bases not matched to a gene: 5. CDR3 coding DNA: TGTGCCAGCAGCTTGCTAGGACAGGGGTTTGGCTACACCTTC. This sequence encodes CASSLLGQGFGYTF.

As DNA, the CDR3 is TGTGCCAGCAGCCAACGGTCCGGGACTAGCGGCAATGAGCAGTTCTTC. As protein: CASSQRSGTSGNEQFF. V gene TRBV4-2 combines with J gene TRBJ2-1; 11 bases align to TRBD2. Trimming at V came to 2 bases and at J to 6 bases, leaving 6 bases not matched to a gene. Germline V gene data show CDR1 as LGHNA and CDR2 as YNFKEQ. This CDR3 is 16 amino acids long.

The chain links TRBV7-9 to TRBJ2-3; 7 bases map to TRBD2. The junction had 19 bases not matched to a gene; V was cut back by 5 bases and J by 2 bases. CDR1 SEHNR and CDR2 FQNEAQ come from the germline V gene (reference sequence). The CDR3 sequence is 19 residues long. This CDR3 reads CASSPSRWSGTPDTDTQYF. In nucleotides, the CDR3 is TGTGCCAGCAGCCCATCCCGATGGAGCGGGACCCCCGACACAGATACGCAGTATTTT.

The V call is TRBV7-8, the J call TRBJ1-6; TRBD1 aligns across 8 bases. This CDR3 is 15 amino acids long. The J segment lost 8 bases and the V segment lost 3 bases, leaving 6 bases of the junction unmatched. CDR1 and CDR2 from the germline V gene are SGHVS and FQNEAQ. The CDR3 protein is CASSLGTGSYSPLHF. DNA of the CDR3: TGTGCCAGCAGCTTGGGGACAGGATCCTATTCACCCCTCCACTTT.

This chain joins TRBV27 and TRBJ2-1; no clear D gene. This CDR3 is 15 amino acids long. V gave up 2 bases and J gave up 0 bases, with 8 bases separating them. The germline gives CDR1 MNHEY, CDR2 SMNVEV (reference sequence). The CDR3 loop reads CASSLRGFSYNEQFF. The CDR3 nucleotides are TGTGCCAGCAGTTTACGTGGATTCTCCTACAATGAGCAGTTCTTC.